A single sample gave rise to the 32 T cell receptor beta chains below, sequenced in a study of blood T cell repertoires in COVID-19. Clones were read by immunoSEQ multiplex PCR, and TCRdb kept only the in-frame ones, dropping some. The data contain approximately 90,000 clones, 90% of them singletons. The sequencing sample was made of peripheral blood. All receptors come from a man aged 55 to 70 with acute or convalescent COVID-19.

The chain is built from TRBV19 and TRBJ1-1, with TRBD1 identical over 8 bases. The J segment lost 2 bases and the V segment lost 7 bases, leaving 9 bases of the junction unmatched. This CDR3 contains 15 residues. CDR1 and CDR2 from the germline V gene are LNHDA and SQIVND (reference sequence). CDR3 bases: TGTGCCAGTACCTCGGACAGGGCCGGAAACACTGAAGCTTTCTTT. Its translation: CASTSDRAGNTEAFF.

The V and J genes are TRBV6-6 and TRBJ2-7; perhaps TRBD2 as D (5 bases). The CDR3 consists of 12 residues. Germline V gene sequence: CDR1 MNHNY, CDR2 SVGAGI (reference sequence). Trimming pared 2 bases from V and 5 bases from J, leaving 7 bases between. In DNA, the CDR3 is TGTGCCAGCAGTTACCGGGGAGACGAGCAGTACGTC. It codes for CASSYRGDEQYV.

The chain is built from TRBV18 and TRBJ1-5; TRBD1 is a possible D gene (6 bases). The CDR3 contains 17 residues. The V end lost 4 bases, the J end lost 5 bases, and 21 bases lay between the germline ends. Germline lookup yields CDR1 KGHSH and CDR2 LQKENI. In nucleotides, the CDR3 is TGTGCCAGCTCACGCTTCCGACAGGCACCGATGGATCAGCCCCAGCATTTT. Translated, it gives CASSRFRQAPMDQPQHF.

J is TRBJ2-6 and V is TRBV2, with D perhaps TRBD2 (6 bases). The germline gives CDR1 SNHLY, CDR2 FYNNEI. The CDR3 length is 18 residues. The germline V and J ends were trimmed by 0 bases and 2 bases, with 14 bases remaining between them. CDR3 nucleotides: TGTGCCAGCAGTGAAGCGCTTTTTGGCGGGACTGGGGCCAACGTCCTGACTTTC. Protein product: CASSEALFGGTGANVLTF.

Turning to this clone: Other DNA sequences within the sample encode an identical CDR3. The rearrangement links TRBV5-4 to TRBJ1-1; 11 nucleotides line up with TRBD1. This CDR3 has 15 residues. Germline CDR1 is SGHNT and CDR2 is YYREEE (reference sequence). The trim removed 2 bases at V and 1 base at J, leaving 1 base unmatched. The CDR3 coding sequence is TGTGCCAGCAGCTTTGGGACAGGGGGGAACACTGAAGCTTTCTTT. Protein: CASSFGTGGNTEAFF.

This chain uses TRBV30 with TRBJ1-5; D possibly corresponds to TRBD1 (5 bases). V lost 1 base, J lost 0 bases, and 7 bases lay in between. The germline CDR1 and CDR2 sequences are GTSNPN and SVGIG (reference sequence). This CDR3 has 14 amino acids. In DNA form, the CDR3 reads TGTGCCTGGAGTGGGGGACTTAGCAATCAGCCCCAGCATTTT. Its translation is CAWSGGLSNQPQHF.

This chain connects TRBV9 to TRBJ2-7; possible D gene TRBD1, 7 bases. CDR3 size: 13 residues. Deletions cut 0 bases from V and 6 bases from J, with 10 bases between. CDR1 and CDR2 (germline): SGDLS, YYNGEE. CDR3 sequence (DNA): TGTGCCAGCAGCGTAGGGCAGGGGGGCGAGCAGTACTTC. It translates to CASSVGQGGEQYF.

The gene calls are TRBV25-1 and TRBJ1-3; D call uncertain. The germline gives CDR1 MGHDK, CDR2 SYGVNS. The CDR3 loop spans 14 amino acids. V lost 9 bases, J lost 2 bases, and 14 bases lay in between. CDR3 sequence (DNA): TGTGCCAGTAGAGCCCCCTCTCCTGGAAACACCATATATTTT. Residues: CASRAPSPGNTIYF.

The rearrangement links TRBV6-4 to TRBJ1-6; TRBD1 matches at 10 bases. V lost 4 bases, J lost 7 bases, and 7 bases stayed unmatched. The CDR3 has 16 amino acids. Germline CDR1 reads MRHNA; CDR2 reads SNTAGT. The CDR3 loop is CASSAGTGVGNSPLHF. The DNA for the CDR3 is TGTGCCAGCAGTGCGGGGACAGGGGTAGGCAATTCACCCCTCCACTTT.

V is TRBV28 and J is TRBJ1-2; possible D gene TRBD1, 6 bases. V lost 7 bases and J 4 bases, leaving 13 bases between the germline ends. This CDR3 contains 13 residues. Per germline, CDR1 MDHEN and CDR2 SYDVKM. CDR3 protein: CASNWSGAYGYTF. CDR3 sequence (DNA): TGTGCCAGCAATTGGTCAGGGGCCTATGGCTACACCTTC.

The chain employs TRBV20-1 and TRBJ1-4; D is undetermined. The CDR3 loop spans 13 amino acids. From germline, CDR1 is DFQATT and CDR2 SNEGSKA (reference sequence). Trimming cost V 3 bases and J 5 bases, with 10 bases left between them. The CDR3 DNA is TGCAGTGCTAGTTGGGCTTTAAATGAAAAACTGTTTTTT. Translated: CSASWALNEKLFF.

The chain carries TRBV6-2 or TRBV6-3 and TRBJ1-1; maybe TRBD1 (6 bases). Germline V CDR1 and CDR2: MNHEY, SVGEGT. This CDR3 is 15 amino acids long. Trimming shortened V by 2 bases and J by 1 base, and 11 bases separated the two germline ends. The CDR3 DNA reads as TGTGCCAGCAGTTACCTGATGGGACAGAACACTGAAGCTTTCTTT. Translation gives CASSYLMGQNTEAFF.

This clone appeared a few times. The V and J genes are TRBV7-2 and TRBJ2-1, with 10 bases fitting TRBD1. Trimming took 5 bases from V and 5 from J; bases not matched to a gene: 6. Germline V CDR1 and CDR2: SGHTA, FQGNSA. The CDR3 is made up of 15 amino acids. The CDR3 is CASSATGGTDNEQFF. The CDR3 nucleotides read TGTGCCAGCAGCGCGACAGGGGGCACGGACAATGAGCAGTTCTTC.

V and J are TRBV4-1 and TRBJ1-2, with D maybe TRBD1 (5 bases). The CDR3 totals 13 residues. The V end lost 8 bases, the J end lost 7 bases, and 17 bases lay between the germline ends. The germline CDR1 and CDR2 sequences are MGHRA and YSYEKL. CDR3: CASSPGGKAGYTF. DNA of the CDR3: TGCGCCAGCTCCCCCGGGGGGAAGGCTGGCTACACCTTC.

This chain links TRBV12-3 or TRBV12-4 with TRBJ2-5; TRBD2 matches 10 bases. CDR3 size: 13 residues. The V and J ends lost 6 bases and 5 bases, in that order; junction bases with no gene match: 3. This chain's CDR3 is CASRNSGGETQYF. Written as DNA, the CDR3 is TGTGCCAGCAGAAATAGCGGGGGGGAGACCCAGTACTTC.

A word on this clone: Mismatch with germline at one junction end may stem from a read error. The chain links TRBV5-5 to TRBJ1-5; no clear D. Germline V CDR1 and CDR2: SGHKS, YYEKEE (reference sequence). CDR3 size: 14 residues. DNA of the CDR3: TGTGCCAGCAGTTTGGCAGGTAGCAATCAGCCCCAGCATTTT. This sequence encodes CASSLAGSNQPQHF. Variable domain in full (rest from reference TRBV5-5 and TRBJ1-5): DAGVTQSPTHLIKTRGQQVTLRCSPISGHKSVSWYQQVLGQGPQFIFQYYEKEERGRGNFPDRFSARQFPNYSSELNVNALLLGDSALYLCASSLAGSNQPQHFGDGTRLSIL.

The chain couples TRBV7-8 to TRBJ1-1; 8 nucleotides line up with TRBD1. CDR1 and CDR2 from the germline V gene are SGHVS and FQNEAQ. Unmatched junction bases numbered 6, after V lost 5 bases and J lost 7 bases. This CDR3 has 13 residues. The CDR3, as DNA: TGTGCCAGCAGCGCTGACAGGGGAGGTGAAGCTTTCTTT. This encodes CASSADRGGEAFF.

The chain carries TRBV9 and TRBJ2-1, with 7 positions matching TRBD2. The germline gives CDR1 SGDLS, CDR2 YYNGEE. With 2 bases clipped from V and 2 bases from J, the junction kept 4 bases outside the gene matches. The CDR3 has 15 amino acids. Here the CDR3 reads CASSVSAGAYNEQFF. CDR3 DNA sequence: TGTGCCAGCAGCGTCTCCGCGGGGGCCTACAATGAGCAGTTCTTC.

The chain carries TRBV6-4 and TRBJ1-1; D remains unclear. The V end lost 4 bases, the J end lost 0 bases, and 6 bases lay between the germline ends. Germline values: CDR1 MRHNA, CDR2 SNTAGT. CDR3 length: 13 residues. Written as DNA, the CDR3 is TGTGCCAGCAGTGTAGCAATGAACACTGAAGCTTTCTTT. Amino acid sequence: CASSVAMNTEAFF.

The chain uses TRBV6-1 and TRBJ1-2, with 7 bases aligning to TRBD1. Germline CDR1 and CDR2: MNHNS and SASEGT. The CDR3 runs 14 residues. V gave up 2 bases and J gave up 4 bases; unmatched junction bases: 4. As DNA, the CDR3 is TGTGCCAGCAGTGAAAGACAGGGAACCTATGGCTACACCTTC. Translation gives CASSERQGTYGYTF.

The chain links TRBV5-6 to TRBJ2-1, with D perhaps matching TRBD2 (5 bases). From germline, CDR1 is SGHDT and CDR2 YYEEEE. The CDR3 is 11 amino acids. Trimming pared 0 bases from V and 16 bases from J, leaving 11 bases between. As DNA, the CDR3 is TGTGCCAGCAGCTTGGACCCGAGCGGCTTCTTC. This encodes CASSLDPSGFF. Full variable domain (outside the CDR3, taken from reference TRBV5-6 and TRBJ2-1): DAGVTQSPTHLIKTRGQQVTLRCSPKSGHDTVSWYQQALGQGPQFIFQYYEEEERQRGNFPDRFSGHQFPNYSSELNVNALLLGDSALYLCASSLDPSGFFGPGTRLTVL.

V is TRBV14 and J is TRBJ1-1; D is ambiguous. CDR1 and CDR2 (germline): SGHDN, FVKESK. Deletions cut 4 bases from V and 3 bases from J, with 9 bases between. The CDR3 totals 13 residues. CDR3 sequence reads: CASSLGLYTEAFF. The CDR3 coding sequence is TGTGCCAGCAGCCTCGGGTTGTACACTGAAGCTTTCTTT.

This chain links TRBV5-1 with TRBJ2-1; 9 nucleotides match TRBD2. Per germline, CDR1 SGHRS and CDR2 YFSETQ. The CDR3 totals 15 residues. V shed 0 bases, J shed 7 bases, and the junction held 5 bases outside the gene matches. The CDR3, as DNA: TGCGCCAGCAGCTTGGTGGTAGCGGGGGAAAATGAGCAGTTCTTC. Translation: CASSLVVAGENEQFF.

The chain joins TRBV3-1 (or the pseudogene TRBV3-2) to TRBJ1-2, with a possible D match to TRBD1 (6 bases). V was shortened by 5 bases and J by 0 bases, with 13 bases between the two germline ends. This CDR3 contains 15 residues. Germline CDR1 is LGHDT and CDR2 is YNNKEL (reference sequence). The CDR3, as DNA: TGTGCCAGCAGCTTCAACGGACAGACTAACTATGGCTACACCTTC. This codes for CASSFNGQTNYGYTF.

This clone was seen only once. This chain connects TRBV2 to TRBJ1-1; TRBD1 agrees at 7 bases. The CDR3 runs 15 residues. Germline V CDR1 and CDR2: SNHLY, FYNNEI. The J segment lost 0 bases and the V segment lost 4 bases, leaving 5 bases of the junction unmatched. The CDR3 nucleotides read TGTGCCAGCAGTGCACAGCAGGGGGTGAACACTGAAGCTTTCTTT. Its translation: CASSAQQGVNTEAFF.

The rearrangement links TRBV12-5 to TRBJ1-4; 12 bases align to TRBD1. V shed 3 bases, J shed 4 bases, and the junction held 9 bases outside the gene matches. Germline V gene data show CDR1 as LGHNT and CDR2 as FRNRAP. There are 18 residues in the CDR3. CDR3 region: CASGLGTGGRIGNEKLFF. DNA for the CDR3: TGTGCTAGTGGTTTAGGGACAGGGGGCCGGATTGGTAATGAAAAACTGTTTTTT.

The gene calls are TRBV19 and TRBJ1-2, with a tentative D call TRBD1 (6 bases). The germline gives CDR1 LNHDA, CDR2 SQIVND (reference sequence). The V gene lost 8 bases and the J gene lost 4 bases, with 14 bases spanning the gap. CDR3 length: 13 amino acids. The CDR3 region has the DNA TGTGCCAGTGCTAGACAGGTTGGCTATGGCTACACCTTC. It specifies CASARQVGYGYTF.

This rearrangement joins TRBV5-6 to TRBJ1-3, with D perhaps matching TRBD1 (5 bases). The germline V gene encodes CDR1 SGHDT and CDR2 YYEEEE. V lost 4 bases and J 0 bases, leaving 17 bases between the germline ends. CDR3 size: 17 residues. CDR3 amino acids: CASSQVARVNSGNTIYF. The CDR3 DNA sequence: TGTGCCAGCAGCCAAGTGGCCAGGGTAAACTCTGGAAACACCATATATTTT.

J is TRBJ2-6 and V is TRBV6-1; D is unresolved. Trimming left V 2 bases short and J 0 bases short, with 11 bases between. The CDR3 has 17 residues. Per the germline V gene, CDR1 is MNHNS and CDR2 is SASEGT. The CDR3 sequence is CASSELNPSSGANVLTF. CDR3 nucleotide sequence: TGTGCCAGCAGTGAACTCAATCCGAGCTCTGGGGCCAACGTCCTGACTTTC.

This clone turned up a few times. V gene TRBV28 combines with J gene TRBJ1-6; 7 bases align to TRBD1. The V gene end was trimmed by 0 bases and the J gene end by 10 bases; junction bases not matched to a gene: 6. From germline, CDR1 is MDHEN and CDR2 SYDVKM. The CDR3 is made up of 15 amino acids. CDR3: CASSLWLGGVSPLHF. CDR3 bases: TGTGCCAGCAGTTTATGGTTAGGGGGCGTCTCACCCCTCCACTTT.

The chain joins TRBV27 to TRBJ1-5; 8 nucleotides agree with TRBD1. Unmatched junction bases numbered 13, after V lost 6 bases and J lost 6 bases. The CDR3 is made up of 16 amino acids. The germline V gene has CDR1 MNHEY and CDR2 SMNVEV (reference sequence). CDR3 sequence: CASREGRTGRGQPQHF. CDR3 nucleotides: TGTGCCAGCAGAGAAGGCCGGACAGGGCGAGGTCAGCCCCAGCATTTT.

The V and J genes are TRBV10-3 and TRBJ2-3; D may be TRBD2 (5 bases). The ends were cut back, 9 bases at V and 0 bases at J, with 7 bases in the middle. CDR1 ENHRY and CDR2 SYGVKD come from the germline V gene. The CDR3 contains 12 residues. CDR3 bases: TGTGCCATTCGAGGGAGCACAGATACGCAGTATTTT. Its protein product is CAIRGSTDTQYF.